The clone carrying this T cell receptor (beta chain) came up once. These data belong to a study of cytomegalovirus exposure and HLA in healthy donors. Study-level background: Within the Caucasian-associated ancestry cluster were around 81% of the roughly 360 genotyped donors.

Germline loops: CDR1 MNHNS, CDR2 SASEGT. The CDR3 runs to 14 residues. V gave up 7 bases and J gave up 5 bases; unmatched junction bases: 5. With 60 Vbeta and 13 Jbeta primers, the PCR was carried out. Clones were sequenced by immunoSEQ multiplex PCR, and TCRdb holds only the in-frame ones, with some missing. The data show over 150,000 clones, 75% to 90% seen once. Healthy bone marrow donors made up the cohort. The V gene is TRBV6-1, the J gene TRBJ2-1, with TRBD1 identical over 10 bases. This receptor was identified in a man aged 25-45 years in good health and CMV-seropositive. Sequencing was done on a sample of PBMCs. The CDR3 loop reads CASTGQGGNNEQFF. In nucleotides, the CDR3 is TGTGCCAGCACCGGACAGGGGGGGAACAATGAGCAGTTCTTC.